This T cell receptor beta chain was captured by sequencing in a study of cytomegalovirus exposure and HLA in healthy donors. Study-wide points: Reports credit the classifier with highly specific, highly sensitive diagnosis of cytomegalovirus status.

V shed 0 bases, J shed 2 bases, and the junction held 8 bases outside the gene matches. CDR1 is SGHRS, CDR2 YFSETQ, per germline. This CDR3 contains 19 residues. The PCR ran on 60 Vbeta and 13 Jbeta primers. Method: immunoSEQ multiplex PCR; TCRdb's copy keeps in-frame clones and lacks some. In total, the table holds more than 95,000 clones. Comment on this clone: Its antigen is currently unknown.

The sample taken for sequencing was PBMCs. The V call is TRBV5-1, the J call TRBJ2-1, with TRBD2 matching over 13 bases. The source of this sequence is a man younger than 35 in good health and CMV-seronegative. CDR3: CASSLGVTSGRTTYNEQFF. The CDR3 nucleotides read TGCGCCAGCAGCTTGGGAGTGACTAGCGGGAGGACTACCTACAATGAGCAGTTCTTC.